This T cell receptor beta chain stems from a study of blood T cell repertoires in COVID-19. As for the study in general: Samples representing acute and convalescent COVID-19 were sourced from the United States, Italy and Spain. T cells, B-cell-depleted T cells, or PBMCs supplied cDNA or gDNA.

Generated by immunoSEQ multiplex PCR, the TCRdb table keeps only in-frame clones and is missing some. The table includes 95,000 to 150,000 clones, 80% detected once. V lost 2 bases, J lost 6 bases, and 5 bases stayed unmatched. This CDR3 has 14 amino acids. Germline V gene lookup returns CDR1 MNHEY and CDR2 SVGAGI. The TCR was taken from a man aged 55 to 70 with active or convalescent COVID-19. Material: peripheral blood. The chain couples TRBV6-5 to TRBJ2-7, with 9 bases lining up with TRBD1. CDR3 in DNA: TGTGCCAGCAGTTACGCGGACAGGGGATTCGAGCAGTACTTC. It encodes CASSYADRGFEQYF.